A selection of T cell receptor beta chains follows, all from one sample in a study of CD8 T cells in ankylosing spondylitis. TCRdb redid the calling of the 5' RACE reads with MiXCR, one entry per CDR3 protein. There are 250,000 to 400,000 distinct CDR3 sequences in the sample; around a tenth occur only once, and 9.1% lies in the top ten. The specimen sequenced was blood, either unsorted or a sorted T cell fraction (not recorded which). The receptors stem from a female donor with ankylosing spondylitis or in good health (not recorded which). Each CDR3 is given with its conserved first and last residue. Each record gives: V gene, clone size, CDR3 protein. Size is stated for part of the rows, as once, few or many counts, or as a class when the clone is expanded.

V gene: TRBV27
clone size: many
CDR3 protein: CASSFRSGNTIYF

V gene: TRBV10-2
clone size: many
CDR3 protein: CASRRGGPSIYGYTF

V gene: TRBV12-3/TRBV12-4
clone size: -
CDR3 protein: CASSLLGGGGKNEQFF

V gene: TRBV3-1
clone size: many
CDR3 protein: CASSHGPNQPQHF

V gene: TRBV29-1
clone size: many
CDR3 protein: CSAAEGPNTEAFF

V gene: TRBV7-8
clone size: -
CDR3 protein: CASSLGLAGWDIQYF

V gene: TRBV4-3
clone size: -
CDR3 protein: CASSQARAYNEQFF

V gene: TRBV20-1
clone size: few
CDR3 protein: CSAGHRTDTQYF

V gene: TRBV10-2
clone size: once
CDR3 protein: CASSESAPEDGYTF

V gene: TRBV20-1
clone size: many
CDR3 protein: CSARDNKGVYQPQHF

V gene: TRBV24-1
clone size: -
CDR3 protein: CATSDPKVGNQPQHF

V gene: TRBV5-1
clone size: few
CDR3 protein: CASRQGPNQPQHF

V gene: TRBV29-1
clone size: -
CDR3 protein: CSVEAPLGTQYF

V gene: TRBV19
clone size: -
CDR3 protein: CASSTSDLRNNEQFF

V gene: TRBV12-3/TRBV12-4
clone size: many
CDR3 protein: CASSPTGTDTQYF

V gene: TRBV20-1
clone size: many
CDR3 protein: CSARVPWQTQYF

V gene: TRBV6-2/TRBV6-3
clone size: few
CDR3 protein: CASSDPGTGVYEQYF

V gene: TRBV2
clone size: -
CDR3 protein: CASTPGMNTEAFF

V gene: TRBV20-1
clone size: many
CDR3 protein: CSATQVMGGGGYTF

V gene: TRBV6-1
clone size: few
CDR3 protein: CASSPLGGRRSTDTQYF

V gene: TRBV28
clone size: many
CDR3 protein: CASSPPHDGGYTF

V gene: TRBV7-2
clone size: -
CDR3 protein: CASSPDGGLNTEAFF

V gene: TRBV7-2
clone size: few
CDR3 protein: CASSLATSPPGELFF

V gene: TRBV20-1
clone size: many
CDR3 protein: CSAALRQSKFF

V gene: TRBV5-1
clone size: -
CDR3 protein: CASSSIQGNEQFF

V gene: TRBV7-8
clone size: few
CDR3 protein: CASSGGEGITRDTQYF

V gene: TRBV5-1
clone size: few
CDR3 protein: CASSLQGASSYEQYF

V gene: TRBV12-3/TRBV12-4
clone size: many
CDR3 protein: CASSIGQGTEQFF

V gene: TRBV5-1
clone size: -
CDR3 protein: CASSLGAVQNYEQYF

V gene: TRBV28
clone size: many
CDR3 protein: CASSHNGGTGELFF

V gene: TRBV28
clone size: -
CDR3 protein: CAIGGGKYEQYF

V gene: TRBV18
clone size: many
CDR3 protein: CASSPPDTLSGNTIYF

V gene: TRBV7-2
clone size: -
CDR3 protein: CASSLAGLETGELFF

V gene: TRBV9
clone size: few
CDR3 protein: CASSVGDHQETQYF

V gene: TRBV27
clone size: few
CDR3 protein: CASIGSGRNTGELFF

V gene: TRBV5-1
clone size: many
CDR3 protein: CASSLDPFIYEQYF

V gene: TRBV6-1
clone size: -
CDR3 protein: CASNKLAGQVYNEQFF

V gene: TRBV12-3/TRBV12-4
clone size: many
CDR3 protein: CASRPGLVPTGELFF

V gene: TRBV5-1
clone size: -
CDR3 protein: CASSLDLDRYTGELFF

V gene: TRBV20-1
clone size: many
CDR3 protein: CSARVGGATDTQYF

V gene: TRBV5-1
clone size: many
CDR3 protein: CASSLLPGDGPGYTF

V gene: TRBV20-1
clone size: many
CDR3 protein: CSATSGRGTDTQYF

V gene: TRBV20-1
clone size: many
CDR3 protein: CSAYPTEQRADTQYF